These 27 T cell receptor beta chains originate from one sample sequenced in a study of blood T cell repertoires in COVID-19. Generated by immunoSEQ multiplex PCR, the TCRdb table keeps only in-frame clones and is missing some. The sample consists of roughly 100,000 clones, 85% to 90% of them appearing once. The material sequenced was peripheral blood. The source of these receptors is a woman older than 75 with active COVID-19.

The chain carries TRBV16 and TRBJ2-7, with 11 bases matching TRBD2. CDR1 is KGHSY, CDR2 FQNENV, per germline. Trimming at V came to 5 bases and at J to 2 bases, leaving 5 bases not matched to a gene. The CDR3 spans 15 residues. The chain's CDR3 is CASSSGTSGAYEQYF. The CDR3, as DNA: TGTGCCAGCAGCTCGGGGACTAGCGGTGCCTACGAGCAGTACTTC.

The genes are TRBV5-8 and TRBJ2-6, with a possible D match to TRBD1 (5 bases). The CDR3 extends over 15 amino acids. The V end was cut by 4 bases, the J end by 0 bases, with 8 bases between. The germline gives CDR1 SGHTS, CDR2 YDEGEE. The CDR3 sequence is CASSPDSSGANVLTF. The DNA of the CDR3 is TGTGCCAGCAGCCCCGACAGCTCTGGGGCCAACGTCCTGACTTTC.

The gene calls are TRBV5-1 and TRBJ1-2, with 8 bases fitting TRBD1. The CDR3 extends over 13 amino acids. V shed 3 bases, J shed 4 bases, and the junction held 2 bases outside the gene matches. Germline CDR1 SGHRS, CDR2 YFSETQ. Here the CDR3 reads CASSSGQGYGYTF. CDR3 nucleotides: TGCGCCAGCAGCTCAGGACAGGGCTATGGCTACACCTTC. The whole variable domain, filled in from reference TRBV5-1 and TRBJ1-2, reads KAGVTQTPRYLIKTRGQQVTLSCSPISGHRSVSWYQQTPGQGLQFLFEYFSETQRNKGNFPGRFSGRQFSNSRSEMNVSTLELGDSALYLCASSSGQGYGYTFGSGTRLTVV.

This clone has a single count. This chain uses TRBV19 with TRBJ2-5; D unresolved. Germline loops: CDR1 LNHDA, CDR2 SQIVND (reference sequence). The CDR3 has 13 amino acids. Between the trimmed V and J ends, which lost 1 base and 5 bases, there was a span of 8 bases. This CDR3 reads CASSIAGSETQYF. CDR3 DNA: TGTGCCAGTAGTATAGCCGGTAGTGAGACCCAGTACTTC.

This clone was recorded once. The chain employs TRBV7-8 and TRBJ1-3; no definite D call. The CDR3 length is 11 residues. V lost 5 bases and J 8 bases, leaving 7 bases between the germline ends. Germline V gene sequence: CDR1 SGHVS, CDR2 FQNEAQ. The CDR3 region has the DNA TGTGCCAGCAGCCAGCAAGACACCATATATTTT. Its translation: CASSQQDTIYF. Combining the CDR3 with reference TRBV7-8 and TRBJ1-3 gives the whole variable domain GAGVSQSPRYKVAKRGQDVALRCDPISGHVSLFWYQQALGQGPEFLTYFQNEAQLDKSGLPSDRFFAERPEGSVSTLKIQRTQQEDSAVYLCASSQQDTIYFGEGSWLTVV.

J is TRBJ1-5 and V is TRBV10-3, with D maybe TRBD1 (6 bases). Trimming left V 4 bases short and J 5 bases short, with 15 bases between. The CDR3 covers 15 residues. Looked up from germline, CDR1 is ENHRY and CDR2 is SYGVKD. This CDR3 is CAISGHRDIYQPQHF. The CDR3 DNA reads TGTGCCATCAGTGGCCACCGGGACATTTATCAGCCCCAGCATTTT.

The chain carries TRBV7-6 and TRBJ2-3; TRBD2 matches 16 bases. The CDR3 loop spans 21 amino acids. V dropped 2 bases and J dropped 2; count of bases not matched to a gene: 13. Germline lookup yields CDR1 SGHVS and CDR2 FNYEAQ. The CDR3 DNA reads as TGTGCCAGCAGCTTACCGCTTGGGACTAGCGGGAGGGCCGGGTTCACAGATACGCAGTATTTT. It specifies CASSLPLGTSGRAGFTDTQYF.

The chain has TRBV5-4 and TRBJ2-7, with TRBD2 matching over 9 bases. Germline values: CDR1 SGHNT, CDR2 YYREEE (reference sequence). The J segment lost 2 bases and the V segment lost 7 bases, leaving 13 bases of the junction unmatched. The CDR3 runs to 16 residues. Here the CDR3 reads CASANPTGGRAYEQYF. The CDR3 nucleotides are TGTGCCAGCGCCAATCCGACTGGCGGGAGGGCCTACGAGCAGTACTTC.

J is TRBJ2-5 and V is TRBV7-2; 7 bases agree with TRBD2. CDR3 length equals 16 residues. J was trimmed by 5 bases and V by 2 bases; bases with no gene match: 11. Germline V CDR1 and CDR2: SGHTA, FQGNSA. The CDR3 spells CASSLSWGRAGETQYF. The CDR3 region has the DNA TGTGCCAGCAGCTTAAGTTGGGGGAGGGCGGGGGAGACCCAGTACTTC.

The chain combines TRBV5-4 with TRBJ2-3; D is unresolved. Trimming pared 4 bases from V and 2 bases from J, leaving 8 bases between. Germline V gene lookup returns CDR1 SGHNT and CDR2 YYREEE (reference sequence). The CDR3 contains 13 residues. For the CDR3, the DNA is TGTGCCAGCAGCCGACAAACCACAGATACGCAGTATTTT. This translates into CASSRQTTDTQYF.

The chain's CDR3 is CASSYRVRRGEAFF. The CDR3 DNA is TGTGCCAGCAGTTACAGGGTGCGCAGGGGTGAAGCTTTCTTT. This chain uses TRBV6-5 with TRBJ1-1; TRBD1 might be the D (6 bases). Germline V lookup: CDR1 MNHEY, CDR2 SVGAGI. The V end was cut by 2 bases, the J end by 7 bases, with 14 bases between. This CDR3 is 14 amino acids long.

This chain uses TRBV29-1 with TRBJ2-4; D is ambiguous. Deletions cut 4 bases from V and 0 bases from J, with 7 bases between. The CDR3 is made up of 13 amino acids. The germline V gene has CDR1 SQVTM and CDR2 ANQGSEA. CDR3 sequence reads: CSVGGLAKNIQYF. The CDR3 DNA reads as TGCAGCGTTGGTGGCCTAGCCAAAAACATTCAGTACTTC. The whole variable domain, remainder taken from reference TRBV29-1 and TRBJ2-4, is SAVISQKPSRDICQRGTSLTIQCQVDSQVTMMFWYRQQPGQSLTLIATANQGSEATYESGFVIDKFPISRPNLTFSTLTVSNMSPEDSSIYLCSVGGLAKNIQYFGAGTRLSVL.

The chain has TRBV7-9 and TRBJ2-1, with TRBD2 matching over 9 bases. Germline CDR1 is SEHNR and CDR2 is FQNEAQ (reference sequence). Trimming at V came to 5 bases and at J to 1 base, leaving 3 bases not matched to a gene. The CDR3 is 15 amino acids. CDR3 sequence (DNA): TGTGCCAGCAGCCTGGGACTAGCTTCCTACAATGAGCAGTTCTTC. It is translated as CASSLGLASYNEQFF.

The rearrangement links TRBV28 to TRBJ2-7; 11 bases fit TRBD1. Looked up from germline, CDR1 is MDHEN and CDR2 is SYDVKM. V was pared by 2 bases and J by 4 bases, with 1 base of the junction left unmatched. The CDR3 is 14 residues long. The CDR3 nucleotides read TGTGCCAGCAGTTTAGGGACAGGGGGTTACGAGCAGTACTTC. Amino acids: CASSLGTGGYEQYF.

This chain joins TRBV28 and TRBJ2-2; the D gene is possibly TRBD1 (6 bases). Germline CDR1 reads MDHEN; CDR2 reads SYDVKM. The CDR3 has 16 residues. V lost 7 bases and J lost 8, with 23 bases in between. The DNA of the CDR3 is TGTGCCAGCACCGACTCAGGCACAGGGATCTCGGGGGAGCTGTTTTTT. It specifies CASTDSGTGISGELFF.

The chain joins TRBV5-1 to TRBJ2-3; no clear D. The germline CDR1 and CDR2 sequences are SGHRS and YFSETQ. This CDR3 is built from 17 residues. V lost 5 bases, J lost 0 bases, and 19 bases lay in between. The DNA for the CDR3 is TGCGCCAGCAGGCTCATTCCGACGGAACTAAGCACAGATACGCAGTATTTT. Amino acid sequence: CASRLIPTELSTDTQYF.

V is TRBV11-2 and J is TRBJ2-1; TRBD1 aligns across 9 bases. This CDR3 spans 14 amino acids. J was trimmed by 5 bases and V by 5 bases; bases with no gene match: 4. Germline V gives CDR1 SGHAT, CDR2 FQNNGV. The CDR3 spells CASSPGQGNNEQFF. DNA for the CDR3: TGTGCCAGCAGCCCGGGACAGGGTAACAATGAGCAGTTCTTC. Combining the CDR3 with reference TRBV11-2 and TRBJ2-1 gives the whole variable domain EAGVAQSPRYKIIEKRQSVAFWCNPISGHATLYWYQQILGQGPKLLIQFQNNGVVDDSQLPKDRFSAERLKGVDSTLKIQPAKLEDSAVYLCASSPGQGNNEQFFGPGTRLTVL.

The CDR3 region is CASSYRQNTQYF. CDR3 DNA: TGTGCCAGCAGTTACAGACAAAATACGCAGTATTTT. The J gene is TRBJ2-3, the V gene TRBV6-2 or TRBV6-3; D is ambiguous. CDR1 is MNHEY and CDR2 is SVGEGT in the germline V gene. The CDR3 extends over 12 amino acids. Trimming took 2 bases from V and 7 from J, leaving 7 bases between them.

V is TRBV6-2 or TRBV6-3 and J is TRBJ1-2; perhaps TRBD1 as D (6 bases). This CDR3 comprises 14 residues. The ends were cut back, 4 bases at V and 2 bases at J, with 11 bases in the middle. Germline V gene sequence: CDR1 MNHEY, CDR2 SVGEGT. This chain's CDR3 is CASSLWQGNYGYTF. The CDR3 DNA sequence: TGTGCCAGCAGTTTGTGGCAGGGGAACTATGGCTACACCTTC.

The chain links TRBV3-1 (or the pseudogene TRBV3-2) to TRBJ2-1, with TRBD2 as a possible D gene (6 bases). CDR3 length equals 16 residues. Looked up from germline, CDR1 is LGHDT and CDR2 is YNNKEL (reference sequence). The V and J ends lost 1 base and 0 bases respectively, with 10 bases between them. The CDR3 loop is CASSQVGRSSYNEQFF. The CDR3 DNA reads as TGTGCCAGCAGCCAAGTGGGGAGGAGCTCCTACAATGAGCAGTTCTTC.

This clone was seen just once. V usage is TRBV5-1 and J usage is TRBJ1-6; TRBD1 might be the D (6 bases). V was clipped by 5 bases and J by 8 bases, with 11 bases between them. Per germline, CDR1 SGHRS and CDR2 YFSETQ. The CDR3 covers 13 residues. The CDR3 region has the DNA TGCGCCAGCAGTGGGCCAGGGGATTCACCCCTCCACTTT. It encodes CASSGPGDSPLHF.

The CDR3 sequence is CASSERRRSGANVLTF. CDR3 nucleotides: TGTGCCAGCAGCGAACGTCGGCGGTCTGGGGCCAACGTCCTGACTTTC. The chain employs TRBV11-2 and TRBJ2-6; no clear D. The CDR3 has 16 amino acids. Trimming left V 5 bases short and J 1 base short, with 12 bases between. Germline assignment: CDR1 SGHAT and CDR2 FQNNGV.

The chain combines TRBV2 with TRBJ2-3; TRBD2 agrees at 10 bases. Germline CDR1 is SNHLY and CDR2 is FYNNEI. The junction had 9 bases not matched to a gene; V was cut back by 6 bases and J by 6 bases. CDR3 length: 15 amino acids. CDR3 sequence reads: CASRGLAGVSDTQYF. CDR3 DNA sequence: TGTGCCAGCAGGGGGCTAGCGGGAGTAAGTGATACGCAGTATTTT.

The V call is TRBV28, the J call TRBJ2-7; 14 bases map to TRBD2. V lost 5 bases to trimming and J lost 5 bases; unmatched junction nucleotides: 8. The CDR3 has 16 residues. From germline, CDR1 is MDHEN and CDR2 SYDVKM. The CDR3 reads CASSPTSGRGKDEQYF. CDR3 nucleotides: TGTGCCAGCAGTCCGACTAGCGGGAGGGGAAAAGACGAGCAGTACTTC.

This chain connects TRBV7-2 to TRBJ2-7, with 11 bases aligning to TRBD1. This CDR3 is built from 13 residues. V dropped 7 bases and J dropped 3; count of bases not matched to a gene: 2. Germline V gene data show CDR1 as SGHTA and CDR2 as FQGNSA. As DNA, the CDR3 is TGTGCCAGCACGGGGACAGGGGGCTACGAGCAGTACTTC. Its translation: CASTGTGGYEQYF.

J is TRBJ2-7 and V is TRBV11-3; 7 bases align to TRBD2. V was pared by 0 bases and J by 5 bases, with 13 bases of the junction left unmatched. This CDR3 is built from 17 residues. Germline CDR1 reads SGHNT; CDR2 reads YENEEA. The CDR3 sequence: CASSLDCPGRVPHEQYF. CDR3 in DNA: TGTGCCAGCAGCTTAGATTGCCCTGGGAGGGTACCCCACGAGCAGTACTTC.

V and J are TRBV11-3 and TRBJ2-3; 12 nucleotides agree with TRBD2. Germline V CDR1 and CDR2: SGHNT, YENEEA. The CDR3 covers 16 residues. Germline trimming cut 5 bases from V and 5 bases from J; bases unmatched to any gene: 8. CDR3 region: CASSPRLAGVQDTQYF. The CDR3 DNA is TGTGCCAGCAGCCCCCGACTAGCGGGAGTACAAGATACGCAGTATTTT.